What follows are 11 T cell receptor beta chains derived from one specimen sequenced in a study of Graves' ophthalmopathy and Graves' hyperthyroidism (dated by TCRdb to the late 2010s). Sequencer: Illumina HiSeq 2000. TCR beta CDR3 regions were amplified from RNA transcripts for repertoire sequencing. The first round of RT-PCR was done with HTBI primers and the Qiagen OneStep RT-PCR kit, and was followed by a second round of multiplex PCR, then size selection and purification. Clones were called with MiXCR by TCRdb after fastp trimmed the public reads at Q25, and only in-frame beta chains were retained. Rows with a matching CDR3 protein are joined into one entry that keeps the most common DNA and genes. Within this sample are fewer than 400,000 distinct CDR3 sequences, with around 20% of them counted one time only. Roughly 1.4% of the sample lies in the top ten. Sequencing was done on a sample of peripheral blood. The receptor set was obtained from a woman aged 18-30 years with Graves' ophthalmopathy. Donor details come from another sample of the same person, matched by shared clones.

This clonotype showed up many times. This sequence joins TRBV11-2 and TRBJ2-6; D is possibly TRBD1 (5 bases). The V end lost 4 bases, the J end lost 0 bases, and 10 bases lay between the germline ends. This CDR3 has 16 amino acids. CDR1 and CDR2 (germline): SGHAT, FQNNGV. The CDR3: CASSSGHSSGANVLTF. CDR3 coding DNA: TGTGCCAGCAGCTCAGGACATTCCTCTGGGGCCAACGTCCTGACTTTC.

There are many counts of this clonotype. The rearrangement joins TRBV6-1 to TRBJ2-2; D not resolved. Trimming shortened V by 8 bases and J by 1 base, and 8 bases separated the two germline ends. Germline V CDR1 and CDR2: MNHNS, SASEGT. CDR3 length: 13 residues. CDR3 nucleotide sequence: TGTGCCAGCCGTCCAGGGAACACCGGGGAGCTGTTTTTT. Protein sequence: CASRPGNTGELFF.

This clonotype showed up many times. J is TRBJ2-7 and V is TRBV2, with a possible D match to TRBD1 (5 bases). The CDR3 runs 16 residues. CDR1 and CDR2 (germline): SNHLY, FYNNEI. The germline V and J ends were trimmed by 0 bases and 2 bases, with 14 bases remaining between them. DNA of the CDR3: TGTGCCAGCAGTGAAGCGCTTCCAGGGCTACCCTACGAGCAGTACTTC. Translating gives CASSEALPGLPYEQYF. Combining the CDR3 with reference TRBV2 and TRBJ2-7 gives the whole variable domain EPEVTQTPSHQVTQMGQEVILRCVPISNHLYFYWYRQILGQKVEFLVSFYNNEISEKSEIFDDQFSVERPDGSNFTLKIRSTKLEDSAMYFCASSEALPGLPYEQYFGPGTRLTVT.

This clonotype was picked up many times. The rearrangement joins TRBV6-1 to TRBJ1-5; the D gene is possibly TRBD1 (5 bases). CDR1 and CDR2 from the germline V gene are MNHNS and SASEGT. V was cut by 1 base and J by 0 bases, with 10 bases left in between. This CDR3 contains 16 residues. The CDR3 nucleotides read TGTGCCAGCAGTGAAGACAGGTCCTATAGCAATCAGCCCCAGCATTTT. This gives the protein CASSEDRSYSNQPQHF.

This clonotype was seen ten or more times. The V call is TRBV7-3, the J call TRBJ1-6, with a possible D match to TRBD1 (6 bases). The CDR3 extends over 14 amino acids. The ends were cut back, 2 bases at V and 5 bases at J, with 7 bases in the middle. CDR1 is SGHTA and CDR2 is FQGTGA in the germline V gene. The CDR3 DNA sequence: TGTGCCAGCAGCTTATCAGGGGATAATTCACCCCTCCACTTT. Its translation is CASSLSGDNSPLHF. The entire variable domain, with the rest obtained from reference TRBV7-3 and TRBJ1-6, is as follows: GAGVSQTPSNKVTEKGKYVELRCDPISGHTALYWYRQSLGQGPEFLIYFQGTGAADDSGLPNDRFFAVRPEGSVSTLKIQRTERGDSAVYLCASSLSGDNSPLHFGNGTRLTVT.

The table lists this clonotype with a few counts. The chain combines TRBV6-1 with TRBJ1-1, with 7 positions matching TRBD1. CDR3 length: 13 residues. CDR1 and CDR2 (germline): MNHNS, SASEGT. Trimming at V came to 10 bases and at J to 1 base, leaving 6 bases not matched to a gene. The DNA for the CDR3 is TGTGCCACCGGACGACAGGGGAACACTGAAGCTTTCTTT. This translates into CATGRQGNTEAFF.

The V gene is TRBV6-2 or TRBV6-3, the J gene TRBJ1-1; 7 bases are shared with TRBD1. The CDR3 spans 14 residues. Germline lookup yields CDR1 MNHEY and CDR2 SVGEGT. The V and J ends lost 7 bases and 0 bases, in that order; junction bases with no gene match: 5. CDR3 in DNA: TGTGCCAGCACTCAGGGACAGATGAACACTGAAGCTTTCTTT. Amino acid sequence: CASTQGQMNTEAFF.

Ten or more counts support this clonotype. V usage is TRBV12-3 or TRBV12-4 and J usage is TRBJ1-5; D is unclear. The CDR3 totals 12 residues. Trimming shortened V by 7 bases and J by 6 bases, and 10 bases separated the two germline ends. Here the CDR3 reads CASKNPVQPQHF. CDR3 nucleotide sequence: TGTGCCAGCAAGAACCCAGTTCAGCCCCAGCATTTT.

This clonotype was recorded many times. V and J are TRBV11-2 and TRBJ2-5, with D possibly matching TRBD2 (5 bases). Germline V gives CDR1 SGHAT, CDR2 FQNNGV. Trimming stripped 1 base from V and 3 bases from J, with 18 bases between. This CDR3 is 17 amino acids long. CDR3 loop: CASSLGEAVDRKETQYF. The CDR3, as DNA: TGTGCCAGCAGCTTAGGGGAAGCGGTGGATCGAAAAGAGACCCAGTACTTC.

This clonotype was detected many times. The CDR3 loop is CAMGRQTYGYTF. DNA of the CDR3: TGTGCCATGGGGAGACAGACCTATGGCTACACCTTC. The chain carries TRBV12-3 or TRBV12-4 and TRBJ1-2; the D gene is possibly TRBD1 (5 bases). The CDR3 is made up of 12 amino acids. V shed 10 bases and J shed 4 bases, with 13 bases lying between them.

In its sample, this clonotype was seen many times. The chain links TRBV25-1 to TRBJ2-5; 7 bases map to TRBD1. CDR1 MGHDK and CDR2 SYGVNS come from the germline V gene. V was clipped by 6 bases and J by 4 bases; unmatched bases: 11. This CDR3 spans 15 amino acids. The CDR3 DNA reads as TGTGCCAGCAGCCCCGAACGTAACAGGGGAGAGACCCAGTACTTC. Its translation is CASSPERNRGETQYF.